The 13 T cell receptor beta chains below were found in one sample sequenced in a study of T cells in Graves' hyperthyroidism and ophthalmopathy. The TCR beta CDR3 regions underwent amplification using RNA transcripts as the source. The study used the HTBI primer set for a first-round RT-PCR of the TCR CDR3. TCRdb processed the multiplex PCR reads anew with MiXCR; each CDR3 protein has one entry. The sample lists more than 550,000 distinct CDR3 sequences; 45% were seen once. Specimen: peripheral blood or thyroid tissue (not recorded which). These receptors were taken from an adult man with Graves' disease, either hyperthyroidism or ophthalmopathy (not recorded which).

The CDR3: CSLGPLAGSSYEQYF. The CDR3 nucleotides read TGCAGCTTGGGTCCACTAGCGGGGAGCTCCTACGAGCAGTACTTC. The V call is TRBV29-1, the J call TRBJ2-7, with 10 bases matching TRBD2. Germline CDR1 SQVTM, CDR2 ANQGSEA. Unmatched junction bases numbered 10, after V lost 8 bases and J lost 0 bases. The CDR3 consists of 15 residues.

The J gene is TRBJ1-1, the V gene TRBV12-3 or TRBV12-4, with D perhaps TRBD1 (5 bases). This CDR3 comprises 13 residues. Trimming removed 0 bases from V and 9 bases from J, with 11 bases in between. The CDR3, as DNA: TGTGCCAGCAGTTTAGCGCTGCAGGGAAAAGCTTTCTTT. The encoded protein is CASSLALQGKAFF.

This clonotype was observed many times. This chain links TRBV7-8 with TRBJ2-7; TRBD1 agrees at 7 bases. V dropped 5 bases and J dropped 1; count of bases not matched to a gene: 5. This CDR3 is 14 amino acids long. In germline, CDR1 is SGHVS, CDR2 FQNEAQ. For the CDR3, the DNA is TGTGCCAGCAGCCTCGGACAGGAATCCTACGAGCAGTACTTC. Amino acids: CASSLGQESYEQYF.

This chain joins TRBV7-2 and TRBJ1-6, with 9 nucleotides matching TRBD1. There are 16 residues in the CDR3. Looked up from germline, CDR1 is SGHTA and CDR2 is FQGNSA. V trimming: 0 bases; J trimming: 7 bases; junction bases outside the gene matches: 4. CDR3: CASSLAPGTGNSPLHF. The CDR3 DNA sequence: TGTGCCAGCAGCTTAGCGCCCGGGACAGGGAATTCACCCCTCCACTTT.

This clonotype was counted between two and nine times. V is TRBV5-1 and J is TRBJ1-4; D uncertain. V lost 0 bases, J lost 5 bases, and 11 bases lay in between. CDR1 is SGHRS, CDR2 YFSETQ, per germline. CDR3 length: 15 amino acids. The CDR3 coding sequence is TGCGCCAGCAGCTTGGAGGACGGGGTGAATGAAAAACTGTTTTTT. Its translation: CASSLEDGVNEKLFF.

Many counts were recorded for this clonotype. The rearrangement joins TRBV7-9 to TRBJ2-5; 12 nucleotides agree with TRBD2. The CDR3 is made up of 15 amino acids. CDR1 is SEHNR and CDR2 is FQNEAQ in the germline V gene (reference sequence). J gave up 7 bases and V 5 bases, and 8 bases lay outside the gene matches. The CDR3 nucleotides are TGTGCCAGCAGCCTTCTAGCGGGAGGGCCGGGGACCCAGTACTTC. The encoded protein is CASSLLAGGPGTQYF.

Only a few counts were recorded for this clonotype. The chain links TRBV20-1 to TRBJ2-7; the match to TRBD1 covers 11 bases. CDR1 DFQATT and CDR2 SNEGSKA come from the germline V gene (reference sequence). V lost 5 bases and J lost 5; bases outside the gene matches: 2. CDR3 length: 12 amino acids. As DNA, the CDR3 is TGCAGTGCTGGGACAGGGGGAAACGAGCAGTACTTC. Translation: CSAGTGGNEQYF.

This clonotype was seen just once. The chain uses TRBV25-1 and TRBJ1-4, with 7 positions matching TRBD1. V was clipped by 4 bases and J by 3 bases; unmatched bases: 2. Germline V gene sequence: CDR1 MGHDK, CDR2 SYGVNS. The CDR3 runs to 14 residues. CDR3 DNA sequence: TGTGCCAGCAGTGCGGACAGGCCTAATGAAAAACTGTTTTTT. It specifies CASSADRPNEKLFF.

Comment on this clonotype: The conserved phenylalanine or tryptophan is not found at the CDR3 terminus, so this likely reflects a read error. V usage is TRBV7-9 and J usage is TRBJ2-7; D is uncertain. CDR3 size: 13 residues. With 3 bases removed from V and 3 bases from J, the gap between germline ends came to 9 bases. Germline-derived CDR1 and CDR2 are SEHNR and FQNEAQ (reference sequence). CDR3 residues: CASSFFHDYEQYL. The CDR3 DNA sequence: TGTGCCAGCAGCTTTTTTCACGACTACGAGCAGTACCTC.

The chain links TRBV15 to TRBJ1-1; D gene ambiguous. Trimming removed 5 bases from V and 0 bases from J, with 7 bases in between. The CDR3 totals 13 residues. Germline loops: CDR1 LNHNV, CDR2 YYDKDF (reference sequence). As DNA, the CDR3 is TGTGCCACCAGCGCTCACATGAACACTGAAGCTTTCTTT. It yields the protein CATSAHMNTEAFF.

The V call is TRBV15, the J call TRBJ1-5; D is possibly TRBD1 (6 bases). CDR1 LNHNV and CDR2 YYDKDF come from the germline V gene (reference sequence). The CDR3 runs to 9 residues. V was clipped by 6 bases and J by 13 bases, with 7 bases between them. As DNA, the CDR3 is TGTGCCACCAGTGGGACACAGCATTTT. This encodes CATSGTQHF.

The chain recombines TRBV20-1 with TRBJ1-3; 9 bases map to TRBD1. The CDR3 loop spans 15 amino acids. Trimming took 2 bases from V and 2 from J; bases not matched to a gene: 4. In germline, CDR1 is DFQATT, CDR2 SNEGSKA (reference sequence). CDR3 sequence: CSARPQGAAGNTIYF. CDR3 coding DNA: TGCAGTGCTAGACCACAGGGGGCCGCTGGAAACACCATATATTTT.

Only a few counts were recorded for this clonotype. This chain connects TRBV7-9 to TRBJ2-2, with 11 bases identical to TRBD2. V was clipped by 3 bases and J by 0 bases; unmatched bases: 6. Looked up from germline, CDR1 is SEHNR and CDR2 is FQNEAQ (reference sequence). CDR3 length: 18 residues. The CDR3 reads CASSFPTSGTTNTGELFF. The CDR3 DNA reads as TGTGCCAGCAGCTTTCCGACTAGCGGGACAACGAACACCGGGGAGCTGTTTTTT.